The source of this TCR beta chain is a study of vaccination and CD4 T cells after COVID-19. V was clipped by 0 bases and J by 6 bases, with 7 bases between them. CDR3 length equals 14 residues. Germline lookup yields CDR1 SGHRS and CDR2 YFSETQ. Comment on this clonotype: Its antigen is undetermined.

Treatment of the sample: roughly 10-day PBMC culture with coronavirus spike peptide pools or control peptides (ViraFEST assay). An unexposed donor provided the CD4+ T cells, which were collected before the COVID-19 pandemic (2011-2018). Study results and limitations: Spike mono-reactive clones accounted for 304 of the 307 vaccine-specific clones found in convalescent patients.

The assay that was used to sequence DNA from cultured CD4+ T cells was the Oncomine TCR Beta short-read assay. A single record per CDR3 protein comes from TCRdb applying MiXCR to the PCR reads. The sample lists over 5,000 distinct CDR3 sequences, roughly 40% occurring once. The chain carries TRBV5-1 and TRBJ1-6; D gene unclear. The clonotype originates from a human donor in good health. Sequencing was carried out using CD4+ T cells from blood, cultured in vitro. This chain's CDR3 is CASSLVGPNSPLHF. The DNA of the CDR3 is TGCGCCAGCAGCTTGGTAGGACCTAATTCACCCCTCCACTTT. Supplemented by reference TRBV5-1 and TRBJ1-6, the full variable domain reads KAGVTQTPRYLIKTRGQQVTLSCSPISGHRSVSWYQQTPGQGLQFLFEYFSETQRNKGNFPGRFSGRQFSNSRSEMNVSTLELGDSALYLCASSLVGPNSPLHFGNGTRLTVT.